This record looks at one T cell receptor (beta chain) sequence and its context. The sample is drawn from a study of T cells after somatic rescue of genetic block. Germline loops: CDR1 SEHNR, CDR2 FQNEAQ (reference sequence). The CDR3 covers 17 residues. V lost 0 bases, J lost 5 bases, and 14 bases lay in between. This table comes from immunoSEQ multiplex PCR, and its TCRdb copy is limited to in-frame clones, with some not included. The sample has tens of thousands of clones, more than 75% seen once. The clonotype was recovered from a man under 40. The material sequenced was peripheral blood mononuclear cells (PBMCs). The chain recombines TRBV7-9 with TRBJ1-6; no clear D gene. CDR3 DNA: TGTGCCAGCAGCTTAGCGCGACCGCCCAGCCATAATTCACCCCTCCACTTT. It translates to CASSLARPPSHNSPLHF.